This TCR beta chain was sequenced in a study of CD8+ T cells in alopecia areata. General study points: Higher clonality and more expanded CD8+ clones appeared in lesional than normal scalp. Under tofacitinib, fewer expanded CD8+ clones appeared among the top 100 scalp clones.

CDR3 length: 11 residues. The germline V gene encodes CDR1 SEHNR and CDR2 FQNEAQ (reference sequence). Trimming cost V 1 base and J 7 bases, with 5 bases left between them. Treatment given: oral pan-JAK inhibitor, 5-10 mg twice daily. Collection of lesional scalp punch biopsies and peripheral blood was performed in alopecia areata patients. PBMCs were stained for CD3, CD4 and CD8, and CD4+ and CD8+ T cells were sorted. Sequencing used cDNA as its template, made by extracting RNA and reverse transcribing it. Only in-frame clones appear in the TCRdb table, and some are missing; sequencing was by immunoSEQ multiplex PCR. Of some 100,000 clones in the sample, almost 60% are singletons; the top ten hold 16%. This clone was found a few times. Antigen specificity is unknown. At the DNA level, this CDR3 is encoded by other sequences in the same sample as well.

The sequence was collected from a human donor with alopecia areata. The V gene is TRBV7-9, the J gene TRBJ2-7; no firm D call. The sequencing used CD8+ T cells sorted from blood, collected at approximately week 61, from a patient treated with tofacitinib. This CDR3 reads CASSLGPEQYF. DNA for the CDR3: TGTGCCAGCAGCTTAGGGCCGGAGCAGTACTTC.